Following are 27 T cell receptor beta chains from one sample sequenced in a study of blood T cell repertoires in COVID-19. Method: immunoSEQ multiplex PCR; TCRdb's copy keeps in-frame clones and lacks some. Among 250,000 to 350,000 clones, more than 70% were seen once, and the ten largest hold under 8%. Input material: peripheral blood. The receptor source for this set is a man aged 18 to 29 who had recovered from COVID-19.

This chain joins TRBV10-3 and TRBJ2-3; 8 bases are a match to TRBD2. The V and J ends lost 4 bases and 1 base, in that order; junction bases with no gene match: 7. CDR1 and CDR2 from the germline V gene are ENHRY and SYGVKD. The CDR3 sequence is 16 residues long. Written as DNA, the CDR3 is TGTGCCATCAGTGCTACACCAGCGGGGGGCACAGATACGCAGTATTTT. Amino acid sequence: CAISATPAGGTDTQYF.

In DNA form, the CDR3 reads TGTGCCAGCAGTTTCGGGACAGGGTATCCACTTTTCTTC. The encoded protein is CASSFGTGYPLFF. The rearrangement joins TRBV27 to TRBJ2-1; 9 nucleotides line up with TRBD1. This CDR3 region has 13 residues. Germline trimming cut 3 bases from V and 16 bases from J; bases unmatched to any gene: 10. In germline, CDR1 is MNHEY, CDR2 SMNVEV (reference sequence).

This sequence joins TRBV2 and TRBJ1-2; D remains unclear. The CDR3 loop spans 16 amino acids. Trimming left V 3 bases short and J 4 bases short, with 18 bases between. Per germline, CDR1 SNHLY and CDR2 FYNNEI. The CDR3 protein is CASSDLLGQMIYGYTF. DNA for the CDR3: TGTGCCAGCAGTGATCTACTAGGGCAAATGATCTATGGCTACACCTTC.

This clone came up a few times. This chain uses TRBV2 with TRBJ2-7; 7 positions match TRBD2. Germline-derived CDR1 and CDR2 are SNHLY and FYNNEI. CDR3 length: 15 amino acids. The trim removed 2 bases at V and 3 bases at J, leaving 7 bases unmatched. DNA for the CDR3: TGTGCCAGCAGTGAATTGTGGTCTAGCGGCTACGAGCAGTACTTC. Amino acid sequence: CASSELWSSGYEQYF.

The chain carries TRBV3-1 (or the pseudogene TRBV3-2) and TRBJ2-5; 11 bases are a match to TRBD2. The V gene end was trimmed by 2 bases and the J gene end by 7 bases; junction bases not matched to a gene: 9. Germline CDR1 and CDR2: LGHDT and YNNKEL (reference sequence). The CDR3 contains 16 residues. The CDR3 reads CASSQNPGTSGLTQYF. The CDR3 DNA reads as TGTGCCAGCAGCCAAAACCCCGGGACTAGCGGCCTGACCCAGTACTTC.

The genes are TRBV29-1 and TRBJ2-7; tentative D call: TRBD1 (6 bases). The V and J ends lost 0 bases and 7 bases respectively, with 16 bases between them. Germline CDR1 SQVTM, CDR2 ANQGSEA. The CDR3 runs 14 residues. The CDR3 loop reads CSVEDQGSPGEQYF. The CDR3 DNA reads TGCAGCGTTGAAGATCAGGGGAGCCCGGGGGAGCAGTACTTC.

The V call is TRBV6-2 or TRBV6-3, the J call TRBJ2-3, with TRBD1 as a possible D gene (6 bases). The CDR3 length is 14 residues. Looked up from germline, CDR1 is MNHEY and CDR2 is SVGEGT. The germline V and J ends were trimmed by 1 base and 4 bases, with 9 bases remaining between them. CDR3 sequence reads: CASSYWAGADTQYF. CDR3 bases: TGTGCCAGCAGTTACTGGGCAGGGGCAGATACGCAGTATTTT.

CDR3 bases: TGTGCCAGCAGGGGGGGGCTAGCGGGGCCGAACACCGGGGAGCTGTTTTTT. Translated, it gives CASRGGLAGPNTGELFF. The rearrangement links TRBV27 to TRBJ2-2, with 9 bases matching TRBD2. Trimming at V came to 6 bases and at J to 0 bases, leaving 8 bases not matched to a gene. Germline values: CDR1 MNHEY, CDR2 SMNVEV (reference sequence). The CDR3 length is 17 residues.

This clone occurred a few times. This rearrangement joins TRBV18 to TRBJ2-7; D call uncertain. V was trimmed by 3 bases and J by 6 bases, leaving 12 bases between them. Germline V gene data show CDR1 as KGHSH and CDR2 as LQKENI. The CDR3 has 13 residues. As DNA, the CDR3 is TGTGCCAGCTCACCTCCGGGTAGTCCCGAGCAGTACTTC. It codes for CASSPPGSPEQYF. The complete variable domain, with remaining parts taken from reference TRBV18 and TRBJ2-7, reads NAGVMQNPRHLVRRRGQEARLRCSPMKGHSHVYWYRQLPEEGLKFMVYLQKENIIDESGMPKERFSAEFPKEGPSILRIQQVVRGDSAAYFCASSPPGSPEQYFGPGTRLTVT.

The rearrangement uses TRBV25-1 and TRBJ1-2; D possibly corresponds to TRBD1 (5 bases). Between the trimmed V and J ends, which lost 1 base and 8 bases, there was a span of 14 bases. The germline CDR1 and CDR2 sequences are MGHDK and SYGVNS. The CDR3 has 14 amino acids. CDR3 sequence: CASSELNGARGYTF. The CDR3 nucleotides are TGTGCCAGCAGTGAATTGAATGGGGCTAGGGGCTACACCTTC.

The J gene is TRBJ1-1, the V gene TRBV2, with D perhaps matching TRBD1 (6 bases). The CDR3 is 14 residues long. Germline CDR1 and CDR2: SNHLY and FYNNEI. Trimming took off 7 bases at V and 0 bases at J, with 12 bases between the two ends. DNA of the CDR3: TGTGCCAGCATACCGGACAGTCTGAACACTGAAGCTTTCTTT. Amino acid sequence: CASIPDSLNTEAFF.

The genes are TRBV5-1 and TRBJ1-1, with 9 bases fitting TRBD1. CDR3 length: 15 residues. V lost 2 bases and J lost 1; bases outside the gene matches: 3. The germline gives CDR1 SGHRS, CDR2 YFSETQ. The CDR3 is CASSFQTGGNTEAFF. The CDR3 nucleotides read TGCGCCAGCAGCTTTCAGACAGGGGGGAACACTGAAGCTTTCTTT.

V gene TRBV14 combines with J gene TRBJ2-7; 10 bases match TRBD1. This CDR3 is built from 14 residues. CDR1 is SGHDN and CDR2 is FVKESK in the germline V gene. V trimming: 6 bases; J trimming: 2 bases; junction bases outside the gene matches: 4. This chain's CDR3 is CASRPGTGAYEQYF. CDR3 bases: TGTGCCAGCAGGCCCGGGACAGGGGCCTACGAGCAGTACTTC.

This clone has a single count. This chain uses TRBV5-1 with TRBJ2-7, with 7 bases matching TRBD1. The CDR3 has 14 amino acids. J was trimmed by 5 bases and V by 0 bases; bases with no gene match: 5. The V gene's germline CDR1 is SGHRS and CDR2 YFSETQ. The CDR3 DNA is TGCGCCAGCAGCTTGGAACAGGGGAACCACGAGCAGTACTTC. Its protein product is CASSLEQGNHEQYF.

J is TRBJ1-2 and V is TRBV19, with 11 nucleotides matching TRBD1. The CDR3 has 14 amino acids. V dropped 11 bases and J dropped 6; count of bases not matched to a gene: 11. Per the germline V gene, CDR1 is LNHDA and CDR2 is SQIVND (reference sequence). The CDR3 region is CACESRTGGDGYTF. CDR3 in DNA: TGTGCCTGTGAAAGTCGGACAGGGGGCGATGGCTACACCTTC.

As concerns this clone: This CDR3 is also generated by other DNA sequences in the sample. The V and J genes are TRBV29-1 and TRBJ1-1, with TRBD1 matching 7 bases. Unmatched junction bases numbered 2, after V lost 4 bases and J lost 0 bases. The V gene's germline CDR1 is SQVTM and CDR2 ANQGSEA. This CDR3 has 13 amino acids. The CDR3, as DNA: TGCAGCGTTGGGGGACAGCTGAACACTGAAGCTTTCTTT. Translation gives CSVGGQLNTEAFF. Drawing the rest from reference TRBV29-1 and TRBJ1-1, the complete variable domain is SAVISQKPSRDICQRGTSLTIQCQVDSQVTMMFWYRQQPGQSLTLIATANQGSEATYESGFVIDKFPISRPNLTFSTLTVSNMSPEDSSIYLCSVGGQLNTEAFFGQGTRLTVV.

V gene TRBV18 combines with J gene TRBJ2-1, with 8 bases identical to TRBD1. CDR3 length: 13 residues. Germline V gene lookup returns CDR1 KGHSH and CDR2 LQKENI. V gave up 8 bases and J gave up 2 bases; unmatched junction bases: 2. CDR3 loop: CASDRGAYNEQFF. CDR3 DNA: TGTGCCAGCGACAGGGGAGCCTACAATGAGCAGTTCTTC.

J is TRBJ1-6 and V is TRBV10-3, with D perhaps matching TRBD1 (5 bases). The CDR3 has 15 residues. The germline CDR1 and CDR2 sequences are ENHRY and SYGVKD. Between the trimmed V and J ends, which lost 2 bases and 5 bases, there was a span of 10 bases. This CDR3 reads CAISEDRIDNSPLHF. The CDR3 DNA follows: TGTGCCATCAGTGAGGACAGAATAGATAATTCACCCCTCCACTTT.

The table lists this clone with a few counts. V is TRBV18 and J is TRBJ1-3; weak D call: TRBD1 (5 bases). Trimming removed 0 bases at V and 0 bases at J, with 12 bases between. This CDR3 contains 17 residues. Germline CDR1 reads KGHSH; CDR2 reads LQKENI. CDR3 nucleotide sequence: TGTGCCAGCTCACCACCCCTACAGGTCATCTCTGGAAACACCATATATTTT. Its translation: CASSPPLQVISGNTIYF.

The genes are TRBV21-1 and TRBJ2-5; no DNA check was done on the table's D call, TRBD2. TRBV21-1 is labeled a pseudogene. The CDR3 totals 15 residues. The CDR3 spells CASSSKWGGRKTQYF. CDR3 bases: TGTGCCAGCAGCAGTAAATGGGGGGGGAGGAAGACCCAGTACTTC.

The V call is TRBV5-5, the J call TRBJ1-1; D may be TRBD1 (6 bases). V gave up 3 bases and J gave up 0 bases, with 15 bases separating them. The CDR3 loop spans 16 amino acids. The V gene's germline CDR1 is SGHKS and CDR2 YYEKEE (reference sequence). CDR3 region: CASSWRQDDMNTEAFF. The CDR3 coding sequence is TGTGCCAGCAGCTGGAGACAGGATGACATGAACACTGAAGCTTTCTTT.

The gene calls are TRBV9 and TRBJ2-1, with TRBD2 identical over 10 bases. The CDR3 sequence is 17 residues long. The junction had 7 bases not matched to a gene; V was cut back by 3 bases and J by 1 base. CDR1 and CDR2 from the germline V gene are SGDLS and YYNGEE. CDR3: CASSASLAGVSYNEQFF. CDR3 sequence (DNA): TGTGCCAGCAGCGCGTCCCTAGCGGGAGTATCCTACAATGAGCAGTTCTTC.

The chain is built from TRBV7-6 and TRBJ2-5; 11 positions agree with TRBD1. Germline loops: CDR1 SGHVS, CDR2 FNYEAQ. The CDR3 extends over 16 amino acids. Germline trimming cut 3 bases from V and 2 bases from J; bases unmatched to any gene: 5. The CDR3, as DNA: TGTGCCAGCAGCTTCACCGGGACAGGGGGACAAGAGACCCAGTACTTC. Amino acid sequence: CASSFTGTGGQETQYF.

The genes are TRBV6-5 and TRBJ1-2; D possibly corresponds to TRBD1 (6 bases). The germline V gene has CDR1 MNHEY and CDR2 SVGAGI. V lost 2 bases and J 6 bases, leaving 10 bases between the germline ends. The CDR3 runs to 13 residues. In DNA, the CDR3 is TGTGCCAGCAGTTACGTTGCAGGGGATGGCTACACCTTC. It specifies CASSYVAGDGYTF.

The chain joins TRBV6-6 to TRBJ1-5; D gene ambiguous. The V gene's germline CDR1 is MNHNY and CDR2 SVGAGI (reference sequence). V was cut by 1 base and J by 1 base, with 5 bases left in between. This CDR3 spans 14 amino acids. CDR3 coding DNA: TGTGCCAGCAGTTACTGGCAGAGCAATCAGCCCCAGCATTTT. Protein sequence: CASSYWQSNQPQHF.

The J gene is TRBJ1-1, the V gene TRBV6-4; D is ambiguous. CDR1 is MRHNA, CDR2 SNTAGT, per germline. The CDR3 contains 10 residues. The V gene lost 7 bases and the J gene lost 8 bases, with 8 bases spanning the gap. The CDR3 DNA sequence: TGTGCCAGCATCTGTCCCGAAGCTTTCTTT. This translates into CASICPEAFF.

This sequence joins TRBV27 and TRBJ1-4; 9 bases line up with TRBD1. V lost 6 bases to trimming and J lost 7 bases; unmatched junction nucleotides: 6. Germline-derived CDR1 and CDR2 are MNHEY and SMNVEV (reference sequence). The CDR3 runs 14 residues. The CDR3 protein is CASSSGTGSEKLFF. In nucleotides, the CDR3 is TGTGCCAGCAGCTCCGGGACAGGGAGTGAAAAACTGTTTTTT.